Below are 32 T cell receptor beta chains sequenced from a single sample in a study of identical twins (dated by TCRdb to 2016 to 2017). Library prep was done by 5' RACE. Sequenced on an Illumina HiSeq 2000. Through fastp at Q25 and MiXCR, TCRdb rebuilt clones from the public reads, retaining in-frame beta chains. A single entry per CDR3 protein holds the most common genes and DNA from its merged rows. For this sample the table gives approximately 600,000 distinct CDR3 sequences, of which around a tenth were detected only once. Around 3.1% of the sample goes to the ten largest clones. These sequences were also reported in another study, on yellow fever vaccine responses in identical twins.

The sequencing input was PBMCs. Receptors originate from a young woman in good health.

The chain uses TRBV6-2 or TRBV6-3 and TRBJ1-1; 7 bases are a match to TRBD1. With 5 bases clipped from V and 4 bases from J, the junction kept 7 bases outside the gene matches. The CDR3 length is 14 residues. CDR1 is MNHEY, CDR2 SVGEGT, per germline. CDR3 sequence (DNA): TGTGCCAGCAGTATCACAGGGGTGAGCACTGAAGCTTTCTTT. This encodes CASSITGVSTEAFF.

This clonotype was detected only once. This chain uses TRBV7-9 with TRBJ1-2; 11 nucleotides align to TRBD1. Germline V gene sequence: CDR1 SEHNR, CDR2 FQNEAQ (reference sequence). The CDR3 spans 14 residues. V was clipped by 6 bases and J by 8 bases; unmatched bases: 8. The chain's CDR3 is CASSRTGGAGGYTF. The CDR3 region has the DNA TGTGCCAGCAGTCGGACAGGGGGCGCGGGAGGCTACACCTTC.

V and J are TRBV10-2 and TRBJ2-1; the match to TRBD2 covers 10 bases. This CDR3 is built from 17 residues. V lost 5 bases, J lost 5 bases, and 12 bases stayed unmatched. Germline V CDR1 and CDR2: WSHSY, SAAADI. As DNA, the CDR3 is TGCGCCAGCAGTAATCTCTTGTCTAGCGGGAGTCACAATGAGCAGTTCTTC. Translated: CASSNLLSSGSHNEQFF.

This clonotype has just a few counts. The chain carries TRBV21-1 and TRBJ2-6; the D segment call TRBD2 is taken from the table without a DNA check. TRBV21-1 is deemed a pseudogene. The CDR3 length is 15 residues. CDR3 loop: CASTRRGPGANVLTF. The CDR3 DNA is TGTGCCAGCACCCGGAGAGGGCCTGGGGCCAACGTCCTGACTTTC.

The chain couples TRBV7-9 to TRBJ2-2, with 9 positions matching TRBD1. The CDR3 spans 16 residues. Trimming cost V 1 base and J 6 bases; bases outside gene matches: 6. CDR1 and CDR2 (germline): SEHNR, FQNEAQ (reference sequence). CDR3 loop: CASSLGGQGGPGELFF. The CDR3, as DNA: TGTGCCAGCAGCTTAGGGGGACAGGGCGGCCCCGGGGAGCTGTTTTTT.

The chain couples TRBV7-2 to TRBJ2-5, with D possibly called TRBD1 or TRBD2 (5 bases each). The V gene's germline CDR1 is SGHTA and CDR2 FQGNSA. Trimming cost V 1 base and J 4 bases, with 16 bases left between them. The CDR3 has 16 residues. CDR3: CASSLDVGARGETQYF. CDR3 DNA: TGTGCCAGCAGCTTAGATGTCGGGGCCCGCGGAGAGACCCAGTACTTC.

The chain links TRBV29-1 to TRBJ2-5; possible D gene TRBD1, 5 bases. V lost 3 bases and J 1 base, leaving 15 bases between the germline ends. The CDR3 consists of 15 residues. CDR1 SQVTM and CDR2 ANQGSEA come from the germline V gene. The CDR3 loop reads CSVDNYRRVQETQYF. The CDR3 DNA sequence: TGCAGCGTTGATAACTACAGGCGCGTCCAAGAGACCCAGTACTTC.

The rearrangement links TRBV7-8 to TRBJ2-2; no clear D. The germline V gene encodes CDR1 SGHVS and CDR2 FQNEAQ. This CDR3 is built from 15 residues. V was pared by 3 bases and J by 0 bases, with 8 bases between. CDR3 protein: CASSFFTANTGELFF. The CDR3, as DNA: TGTGCCAGCAGCTTTTTTACAGCGAACACCGGGGAGCTGTTTTTT.

The CDR3: CSVGTDYEQYF. CDR3 coding DNA: TGCAGCGTAGGGACTGACTACGAGCAGTACTTC. The V call is TRBV29-1, the J call TRBJ2-7, with D maybe TRBD2 (6 bases). V lost 6 bases, J lost 3 bases, and 9 bases lay in between. Germline-derived CDR1 and CDR2 are SQVTM and ANQGSEA. The CDR3 is made up of 11 amino acids.

The chain joins TRBV30 to TRBJ2-3; 12 bases align to TRBD2. Looked up from germline, CDR1 is GTSNPN and CDR2 is SVGIG (reference sequence). Trimming removed 3 bases from V and 6 bases from J; junction bases left unmatched: 4. CDR3 size: 14 residues. For the CDR3, the DNA is TGTGCCTGGAGGACTAGCGGGAGCGGCGATACGCAGTATTTT. Translated: CAWRTSGSGDTQYF.

This clonotype was recorded a few times. The V and J genes are TRBV28 and TRBJ2-2; 7 nucleotides align to TRBD1. The CDR3 has 14 amino acids. After removal of 7 bases from V and 1 base from J, the junction contained 3 bases not matched to a gene. The V gene's germline CDR1 is MDHEN and CDR2 SYDVKM. The CDR3 is CASMGQKNTGELFF. As DNA, the CDR3 is TGTGCCAGCATGGGACAGAAGAACACCGGGGAGCTGTTTTTT.

This clonotype was counted a few times. V usage is TRBV2 and J usage is TRBJ2-3; 12 bases line up with TRBD2. Germline CDR1 reads SNHLY; CDR2 reads FYNNEI. The CDR3 length is 15 residues. The J segment lost 6 bases and the V segment lost 5 bases, leaving 6 bases of the junction unmatched. The CDR3 DNA reads as TGTGCCAGCAGTTGGACTAGCGGGGATGGCGATACGCAGTATTTT. It encodes CASSWTSGDGDTQYF.

This clonotype was observed a handful of times. The chain employs TRBV27 and TRBJ2-5; 10 bases line up with TRBD2. Germline loops: CDR1 MNHEY, CDR2 SMNVEV (reference sequence). This CDR3 contains 14 residues. Germline trimming cut 6 bases from V and 3 bases from J; bases unmatched to any gene: 4. The CDR3 region is CASRLSGGKETQYF. CDR3 coding DNA: TGTGCCAGCAGACTTAGCGGGGGGAAAGAGACCCAGTACTTC.

This clonotype has a count of ten or more. This rearrangement joins TRBV24-1 to TRBJ2-6, with 9 bases aligning to TRBD1. CDR1 and CDR2 from the germline V gene are KGHDR and SFDVKD. Losses at the gene ends were 7 bases for V and 3 bases for J; bases not matched to a gene: 3. The CDR3 spans 15 residues. The CDR3 DNA reads TGTGCCACCAGCACAGGGGGCATTGGGGCCAACGTCCTGACTTTC. Translation: CATSTGGIGANVLTF.

This clonotype was observed many times. The chain couples TRBV12-3 or TRBV12-4 to TRBJ2-1; D is ambiguous. The CDR3 spans 15 residues. V was shortened by 5 bases and J by 0 bases, with 11 bases between the two germline ends. The CDR3 protein is CASSRESSSYNEQFF. The CDR3 DNA is TGTGCCAGCAGTCGAGAATCTAGCTCCTACAATGAGCAGTTCTTC.

This clonotype was seen only a few times. The V and J genes are TRBV14 and TRBJ1-2, with TRBD1 matching over 7 bases. Germline-derived CDR1 and CDR2 are SGHDN and FVKESK. With V trimmed by 1 base and J by 0 bases, 14 bases remained unmatched. The CDR3 contains 19 residues. The CDR3 reads CASSQVSTGDKPSNYGYTF. In DNA, the CDR3 is TGTGCCAGCAGCCAAGTAAGCACAGGGGACAAACCTTCTAACTATGGCTACACCTTC.

V is TRBV4-2 and J is TRBJ2-1, with 7 nucleotides matching TRBD2. Looked up from germline, CDR1 is LGHNA and CDR2 is YNFKEQ. With V trimmed by 1 base and J by 7 bases, 13 bases remained unmatched. The CDR3 length is 17 residues. The CDR3, as DNA: TGTGCCAGCAGCCAAGCGGGTGGGAGGGCCTCCTTGAATGAGCAGTTCTTC. It codes for CASSQAGGRASLNEQFF.

The sample holds a few counts of this clonotype. The chain joins TRBV3-1 to TRBJ1-6, with D unclear. V dropped 1 base and J dropped 1 base, with 5 bases sitting between them. The germline gives CDR1 LGHDT, CDR2 YNNKEL (reference sequence). This CDR3 spans 15 amino acids. CDR3 in amino acids: CASSQGQSYNSPLHF. The CDR3 coding sequence is TGTGCCAGCAGCCAAGGACAATCCTATAATTCACCCCTCCACTTT.

In its sample, this clonotype was seen a few times. V is TRBV20-1 and J is TRBJ2-7, with D maybe TRBD2 (7 bases). CDR1 DFQATT and CDR2 SNEGSKA come from the germline V gene (reference sequence). The CDR3 has 12 amino acids. V lost 5 bases to trimming and J lost 2 bases, with 10 bases between them. The CDR3 here is CSAGEGAYEQYF. CDR3 coding DNA: TGCAGTGCTGGGGAGGGGGCCTACGAGCAGTACTTC.

This clonotype was detected a few times. The chain combines TRBV6-2 or TRBV6-3 with TRBJ2-1; 9 nucleotides line up with TRBD2. Unmatched junction bases numbered 4, after V lost 5 bases and J lost 5 bases. The CDR3 loop spans 14 amino acids. Germline-derived CDR1 and CDR2 are MNHEY and SVGEGT. CDR3 protein: CASSQGTSHNEQFF. The CDR3 DNA reads as TGTGCCAGCAGTCAGGGGACTAGCCACAATGAGCAGTTCTTC.

This clonotype appeared once. It may be a read error: a sequence one base away is much more abundant. The V gene is TRBV20-1, the J gene TRBJ2-2; the D gene is possibly TRBD1 (9 bases). The CDR3 spans 17 residues. Per the germline V gene, CDR1 is DFQATT and CDR2 is SNEGSKA (reference sequence). In DNA form, the CDR3 reads TGCTGTGCTAGAGATCGGGGGGGACAGGGGAACACCGGGGAGCTGTTTTTT. It encodes CCARDRGGQGNTGELFF.

A few counts support this clonotype. J is TRBJ2-1 and V is TRBV28, with D perhaps matching TRBD2 (7 bases). Trimming left V 5 bases short and J 6 bases short, with 20 bases between. Per the germline V gene, CDR1 is MDHEN and CDR2 is SYDVKM. The CDR3 loop spans 16 amino acids. The CDR3 loop reads CASSRRGPAGFNEQFF. In nucleotides, the CDR3 is TGTGCCAGCAGTAGGCGGGGGCCTGCGGGGTTCAATGAGCAGTTCTTC.

This clonotype was seen more than once but under ten times. V gene TRBV6-2 or TRBV6-3 combines with J gene TRBJ2-3; perhaps D is TRBD1 or TRBD2 (5 bases each). Germline values: CDR1 MNHEY, CDR2 SVGEGT. Trimming cost V 6 bases and J 2 bases, with 21 bases left between them. The CDR3 contains 17 residues. In DNA form, the CDR3 reads TGTGCCAGCAGACAAATCGGGACGGAGACCTCCACAGATACGCAGTATTTT. This sequence encodes CASRQIGTETSTDTQYF.

The V gene is TRBV6-5, the J gene TRBJ2-5; unclear D gene. The CDR3 covers 15 residues. The V gene's germline CDR1 is MNHEY and CDR2 SVGAGI. V dropped 2 bases and J dropped 4 bases, with 14 bases sitting between them. CDR3: CASSYGRLRPETQYF. CDR3 in DNA: TGTGCCAGCAGTTACGGCAGGTTAAGACCAGAGACCCAGTACTTC.

This clonotype was seen repeatedly, ten times or more. This sequence joins TRBV4-2 and TRBJ2-3; D ambiguous. Trimming took 5 bases from V and 3 from J, leaving 9 bases between them. The length of the CDR3 is 13 residues. CDR1 LGHNA and CDR2 YNFKEQ come from the germline V gene. The CDR3 DNA is TGTGCCAGCAGCTCCTACGGGACAGATACGCAGTATTTT. Translation: CASSSYGTDTQYF.

V usage is TRBV20-1 and J usage is TRBJ2-1, with 7 bases identical to TRBD2. With V trimmed by 4 bases and J by 4 bases, 7 bases remained unmatched. This CDR3 has 14 amino acids. Germline V gives CDR1 DFQATT, CDR2 SNEGSKA (reference sequence). The CDR3 region has the DNA TGCAGTGCTACCTTAGCGGGTGCTTACAATGAGCAGTTCTTC. As protein: CSATLAGAYNEQFF.

Ten or more counts support this clonotype. The V and J genes are TRBV4-3 and TRBJ2-3; D not resolved. The CDR3 length is 14 residues. V was clipped by 1 base and J by 1 base, with 6 bases between them. Germline V gives CDR1 LGHNA, CDR2 YSLEER. The CDR3 region is CASSQAERTDTQYF. DNA of the CDR3: TGCGCCAGCAGCCAAGCGGAGCGCACAGATACGCAGTATTTT.

The V gene is TRBV28, the J gene TRBJ2-7, with 10 positions matching TRBD1. V dropped 1 base and J dropped 5; count of bases not matched to a gene: 11. The CDR3 runs 17 residues. Germline assignment: CDR1 MDHEN and CDR2 SYDVKM. The CDR3 DNA is TGTGCCAGCAGTTTATCGTGGGGAGACAGGGGGCACGACGAGCAGTACTTC. Translating gives CASSLSWGDRGHDEQYF.

Note on this clonotype: Relative to the germline gene, one junction end is altered; a read error may explain this. The chain couples TRBV20-1 to TRBJ1-3; D is uncertain. CDR1 and CDR2 (germline): DFQATT, SNEGSKA (reference sequence). The CDR3 has 11 residues. The CDR3 DNA reads TGCAGTGCTAGTTCTTTCTCCCGATCGCCTTTT. Its translation is CSASSFSRSPF.

This rearrangement joins TRBV19 to TRBJ2-1; D is uncertain. Germline V gene lookup returns CDR1 LNHDA and CDR2 SQIVND (reference sequence). The ends were cut back, 0 bases at V and 4 bases at J, with 10 bases in the middle. The CDR3 has 15 amino acids. In DNA form, the CDR3 reads TGTGCCAGTAGTATAGATGTCGGATTTTACAATGAGCAGTTCTTC. Encoded protein: CASSIDVGFYNEQFF.

This clonotype was found a few times. The chain combines TRBV29-1 with TRBJ2-2; tentative D call: TRBD1 (5 bases). Trimming took 4 bases from V and 0 from J, leaving 9 bases between them. The length of the CDR3 is 14 residues. CDR1 is SQVTM and CDR2 is ANQGSEA in the germline V gene. CDR3 region: CSVGGSSNTGELFF. The DNA of the CDR3 is TGCAGCGTTGGGGGCAGCTCGAACACCGGGGAGCTGTTTTTT.

This clonotype has ten or more counts. An end of the junction differs from the germline gene, which may be a read error. The V call is TRBV7-7, the J call TRBJ2-2, with 9 bases that match TRBD1. Germline CDR1 reads SSHAT; CDR2 reads FNYEAQ (reference sequence). The CDR3 is made up of 16 amino acids. CDR3 DNA: TGTGCTAGCAGCCGTAGGACAGGGGCCAACACCGGGGAGCTGTTTTTT. Protein product: CASSRRTGANTGELFF.